This TCR beta chain was captured by sequencing in a study of blood T cell repertoires in COVID-19. Whole-study context: Spain, Italy and the United States supplied samples that represented acute and convalescent COVID-19. T cells, B-cell-depleted T cells, or PBMCs provided the cDNA or gDNA that served as material.

CDR1 is SGHDN and CDR2 is FVKESK in the germline V gene. The CDR3 extends over 11 amino acids. With 8 bases removed from V and 5 bases from J, the gap between germline ends came to 9 bases. Clones were read by immunoSEQ multiplex PCR, and TCRdb kept only the in-frame ones, dropping some. The sample comprises 40,000 to 45,000 clones, 70% to 90% of which are singletons, and under 4.5% rests with the top ten. The genes are TRBV14 and TRBJ1-2; D might be TRBD1 (5 bases). The receptor was derived from a man between 60 and 75 years old with acute or convalescent COVID-19. The sample comprised peripheral blood. In nucleotides, the CDR3 is TGTGCCAGCGGGGCGGGGTATGGCTACACCTTC. Residues: CASGAGYGYTF. The full variable domain, with the rest looked up from reference TRBV14 and TRBJ1-2, is EAGVTQFPSHSVIEKGQTVTLRCDPISGHDNLYWYRRVMGKEIKFLLHFVKESKQDESGMPNNRFLAERTGGTYSTLKVQPAELEDSGVYFCASGAGYGYTFGSGTRLTVV.